The 26 T cell receptor beta chains in this list originate from one sample, sequenced in a study of blood T cells in healthy people across ages. PCR was performed a second time for about 6 to 11 cycles using a sample-barcoded 5' primer and a J-beta primer mix. TCRdb itself ran the 5' RACE reads through MiXCR, one entry per CDR3 protein. The table has 1.2 million to 1.5 million distinct CDR3 sequences, almost 60% seen once. The sequenced material came from blood. The receptors come from a man in his late teens or twenties in good health.

The CDR3 nucleotides read TGTGCCAGCAGCCCGGTTGGGGTCTCTGGGGCCAACGTCCTGACTTTC. Translated, it gives CASSPVGVSGANVLTF. This chain joins TRBV7-9 and TRBJ2-6; no reliable D call. V was cut by 5 bases and J by 0 bases, with 11 bases left in between. The CDR3 sequence is 16 residues long. The germline V gene has CDR1 SEHNR and CDR2 FQNEAQ (reference sequence).

The gene calls are TRBV27 and TRBJ2-7, with a weak D call TRBD1 (6 bases). The CDR3 totals 14 residues. Germline V gene lookup returns CDR1 MNHEY and CDR2 SMNVEV (reference sequence). Trimming removed 5 bases from V and 5 bases from J, with 16 bases in between. DNA for the CDR3: TGTGCCAGCAGTCCCAGACAGGTGGGGAACGAGCAGTACTTC. It codes for CASSPRQVGNEQYF.

The chain uses TRBV6-5 and TRBJ2-7, with 9 bases fitting TRBD1. Trimming removed 8 bases from V and 4 bases from J; junction bases left unmatched: 9. CDR1 is MNHEY, CDR2 SVGAGI, per germline. CDR3 length: 14 residues. The CDR3 sequence is CASGVPGQGYEQYF. DNA for the CDR3: TGTGCCAGCGGGGTACCGGGACAGGGTTACGAGCAGTACTTC.

J is TRBJ1-4 and V is TRBV27; no clear D. The CDR3 is 12 residues long. V was clipped by 8 bases and J by 7 bases, with 11 bases between them. Germline loops: CDR1 MNHEY, CDR2 SMNVEV (reference sequence). CDR3 sequence reads: CASGKGFEKLFF. In nucleotides, the CDR3 is TGTGCCAGCGGGAAGGGATTTGAAAAACTGTTTTTT.

The chain employs TRBV20-1 and TRBJ2-4, with 7 positions matching TRBD2. The J call may be in error: the DNA end matches TRBJ2-7 better. The CDR3 consists of 13 residues. CDR1 and CDR2 from the germline V gene are DFQATT and SNEGSKA (reference sequence). Here the CDR3 DNA reads TGCAGTGCTAGGGGGCGGGGGTACTACGAGCAGTACTTC. Protein sequence: CSARGRGYYEQYF.

This chain connects TRBV7-9 to TRBJ1-1; the D is unclear. The ends were cut back, 1 base at V and 1 base at J, with 19 bases in the middle. The CDR3 is 18 amino acids. Germline V gene data show CDR1 as SEHNR and CDR2 as FQNEAQ (reference sequence). The CDR3 DNA reads TGTGCCAGCAGCTTAGTGACTCTCCTAGGCAGTCGGAACACTGAAGCTTTCTTT. Its translation is CASSLVTLLGSRNTEAFF.

The chain joins TRBV4-2 to TRBJ1-5; D not certain. The CDR3 spans 14 residues. Trimming removed 1 base from V and 9 bases from J, with 13 bases in between. Germline assignment: CDR1 LGHNA and CDR2 YNFKEQ. The CDR3 region has the DNA TGTGCCAGCAGCCAAGTACTGGGTGAGCGGCCCCAGCATTTT. Its translation: CASSQVLGERPQHF.

This clonotype has more than one count but fewer than ten. J is TRBJ2-4 and V is TRBV7-9; tentatively, D is TRBD1 or TRBD2 (5 bases each). The J call may be mistaken, given a closer DNA end match to TRBJ2-7. The CDR3 consists of 16 residues. Germline-derived CDR1 and CDR2 are SEHNR and FQNEAQ (reference sequence). This CDR3 reads CASSLGFGTKPPEQYF. CDR3 DNA sequence: TGTGCCAGCAGCTTAGGCTTTGGGACCAAGCCTCCCGAGCAGTACTTC.

This clonotype has just one count. V usage is TRBV6-1 and J usage is TRBJ2-5; 8 nucleotides match TRBD2. This CDR3 is 15 amino acids long. Germline V CDR1 and CDR2: MNHNS, SASEGT. The J segment lost 5 bases and the V segment lost 1 base, leaving 6 bases of the junction unmatched. The CDR3 protein is CASSEGREGVETQYF. Here the CDR3 DNA reads TGTGCCAGCAGTGAAGGTCGGGAGGGAGTGGAGACCCAGTACTTC.

This chain joins TRBV4-3 and TRBJ2-1, with TRBD1 identical over 8 bases. Germline CDR1 is LGHNA and CDR2 is YSLEER. CDR3 length: 15 amino acids. The V gene end was trimmed by 3 bases and the J gene end by 12 bases; junction bases not matched to a gene: 13. The DNA of the CDR3 is TGCGCCAGCAGCCAGGGAGACAGGGGTACCCTAGGGCAGTTCTTC. Protein sequence: CASSQGDRGTLGQFF.

The V gene is TRBV6-6, the J gene TRBJ2-1; D tentatively fits TRBD1 or TRBD2 (5 bases each). The germline V and J ends were trimmed by 8 bases and 7 bases, with 12 bases remaining between them. Germline assignment: CDR1 MNHNY and CDR2 SVGAGI (reference sequence). The CDR3 length is 12 residues. CDR3: CASGDRYNEQFF. The CDR3 nucleotides read TGTGCCAGCGGGGACCGGTATAATGAGCAGTTCTTC.

The chain combines TRBV2 with TRBJ2-4; D gene unclear. CDR3 length equals 14 residues. Germline assignment: CDR1 SNHLY and CDR2 FYNNEI. V was trimmed by 3 bases and J by 13 bases, leaving 19 bases between them. In DNA form, the CDR3 reads TGTGCCAGCAGTGATAGGTCTTTATACTACGAACAGTACTTC. This encodes CASSDRSLYYEQYF.

The CDR3 nucleotides are TGCGCCAGCAGCAGCGCTAGCGGGGCTAAGAGAACCCAGTACTTC. Translation: CASSSASGAKRTQYF. The chain recombines TRBV4-1 with TRBJ2-5, with 9 bases lining up with TRBD2. The CDR3 contains 15 residues. The trim removed 5 bases at V and 8 bases at J, leaving 12 bases unmatched. Per the germline V gene, CDR1 is MGHRA and CDR2 is YSYEKL.

This chain connects TRBV7-9 to TRBJ2-7; D ambiguous. V dropped 5 bases and J dropped 7 bases, with 15 bases sitting between them. The CDR3 covers 13 residues. CDR1 and CDR2 (germline): SEHNR, FQNEAQ (reference sequence). CDR3 nucleotide sequence: TGTGCCAGCAGCGCGCAACTGAGGTATGAGCAGTACTTC. Translating gives CASSAQLRYEQYF.

CDR3 sequence reads: CASSRPPGQGSYNEQFF. CDR3 DNA: TGTGCCAGCTCACGACCCCCGGGACAGGGGTCCTACAATGAGCAGTTCTTC. V usage is TRBV18 and J usage is TRBJ2-1; TRBD1 aligns across 10 bases. V gave up 4 bases and J gave up 1 base; unmatched junction bases: 7. CDR1 is KGHSH, CDR2 LQKENI, per germline. CDR3 size: 17 residues.

The rearrangement uses TRBV7-9 and TRBJ2-5; no firm D call. This CDR3 spans 15 amino acids. Trimming left V 4 bases short and J 1 base short, with 13 bases between. Germline assignment: CDR1 SEHNR and CDR2 FQNEAQ (reference sequence). The CDR3: CASSSVGIRQETQYF. The CDR3 DNA follows: TGTGCCAGCAGCTCTGTCGGAATCCGCCAAGAGACCCAGTACTTC. Full variable domain (missing parts from reference TRBV7-9 and TRBJ2-5): DTGVSQNPRHKITKRGQNVTFRCDPISEHNRLYWYRQTLGQGPEFLTYFQNEAQLEKSRLLSDRFSAERPKGSFSTLEIQRTEQGDSAMYLCASSSVGIRQETQYFGPGTRLLVL.

This rearrangement joins TRBV7-7 to TRBJ2-5, with TRBD2 as a possible D gene (6 bases). Germline V CDR1 and CDR2: SSHAT, FNYEAQ (reference sequence). This CDR3 is 16 amino acids long. Between the trimmed V and J ends, which lost 5 bases and 4 bases, there was a span of 20 bases. DNA of the CDR3: TGTGCCAGCAGCCCTTGGGACTCATCAAGGGGAGAGACCCAGTACTTC. Translated: CASSPWDSSRGETQYF. Combining the CDR3 with reference TRBV7-7 and TRBJ2-5 gives the whole variable domain GAGVSQSPRYKVTKRGQDVTLRCDPISSHATLYWYQQALGQGPEFLTYFNYEAQPDKSGLPSDRFSAERPEGSISTLTIQRTEQRDSAMYRCASSPWDSSRGETQYFGPGTRLLVL.

The sample holds one count of this clonotype. The chain couples TRBV20-1 to TRBJ2-3, with 8 positions matching TRBD2. The CDR3 covers 17 residues. Germline V gene lookup returns CDR1 DFQATT and CDR2 SNEGSKA (reference sequence). V shed 3 bases, J shed 0 bases, and the junction held 11 bases outside the gene matches. Written as DNA, the CDR3 is TGCAGTGCTAGGCGCCATAGCGGGAAGTTCAGCACAGATACGCAGTATTTT. Its protein product is CSARRHSGKFSTDTQYF.

This rearrangement joins TRBV25-1 to TRBJ1-2; perhaps TRBD1 as D (5 bases). This CDR3 is 14 amino acids long. V dropped 4 bases and J dropped 2 bases, with 11 bases sitting between them. Germline values: CDR1 MGHDK, CDR2 SYGVNS. CDR3 bases: TGTGCCAGCAGTGGATACCCAGGGAACTATGGCTACACCTTC. Protein sequence: CASSGYPGNYGYTF.

This clonotype was seen a few times. This chain links TRBV5-5 with TRBJ2-5; 14 positions match TRBD2. V gave up 4 bases and J gave up 3 bases; unmatched junction bases: 2. Germline V gene lookup returns CDR1 SGHKS and CDR2 YYEKEE (reference sequence). CDR3 length: 15 amino acids. The CDR3 DNA is TGTGCCAGCAGCACGGGACTAGCGGGAGAAGAGACCCAGTACTTC. This translates into CASSTGLAGEETQYF.

This chain joins TRBV29-1 and TRBJ2-1; 8 nucleotides line up with TRBD2. The V and J ends lost 5 bases and 6 bases, in that order; junction bases with no gene match: 6. The CDR3 runs 13 residues. Germline assignment: CDR1 SQVTM and CDR2 ANQGSEA. For the CDR3, the DNA is TGCAGCGTTCGGCTAGCGGGTAGCAATGAGCAGTTCTTC. Its protein is CSVRLAGSNEQFF.

The chain links TRBV3-1 to TRBJ2-1, with TRBD1 matching over 9 bases. Germline loops: CDR1 LGHDT, CDR2 YNNKEL (reference sequence). V dropped 2 bases and J dropped 14; count of bases not matched to a gene: 7. The CDR3 covers 13 residues. The CDR3 DNA reads as TGTGCCAGCAGCCAAAGATGGACAGGGGAGAAGTTCTTC. Its protein is CASSQRWTGEKFF.

The chain joins TRBV25-1 to TRBJ2-1; weak D call: TRBD2 (7 bases). Looked up from germline, CDR1 is MGHDK and CDR2 is SYGVNS. The CDR3 spans 15 residues. V lost 3 bases and J lost 6, with 15 bases in between. This CDR3 is CASSESAGALNEQFF. The CDR3 DNA reads as TGTGCCAGCAGTGAGTCGGCGGGGGCTCTCAATGAGCAGTTCTTC.

The chain couples TRBV4-1 to TRBJ2-4; the match to TRBD2 covers 7 bases. The CDR3 consists of 17 residues. Germline assignment: CDR1 MGHRA and CDR2 YSYEKL. V lost 0 bases and J lost 10; bases outside the gene matches: 15. The CDR3: CASSQEPVMGTTRIQYF. As DNA, the CDR3 is TGCGCCAGCAGCCAAGAACCGGTAATGGGGACTACCCGAATTCAGTACTTC.

The V gene is TRBV11-2, the J gene TRBJ2-1, with a tentative D call TRBD2 (6 bases). V lost 0 bases and J 13 bases, leaving 13 bases between the germline ends. This CDR3 has 13 residues. The germline CDR1 and CDR2 sequences are SGHAT and FQNNGV. This chain's CDR3 is CASSLDIGDFQFF. In nucleotides, the CDR3 is TGTGCCAGCAGCTTAGATATTGGGGACTTTCAGTTCTTC.

The V gene is TRBV9, the J gene TRBJ1-2, with D perhaps TRBD1 (6 bases). Trimming took off 4 bases at V and 4 bases at J, with 14 bases between the two ends. The CDR3 totals 14 residues. Germline CDR1 and CDR2: SGDLS and YYNGEE. The CDR3 loop is CASSPQGSLYGYTF. As DNA, the CDR3 is TGTGCCAGCAGCCCGCAGGGGTCTCTCTATGGCTACACCTTC. The entire variable domain, with the rest obtained from reference TRBV9 and TRBJ1-2, is as follows: DSGVTQTPKHLITATGQRVTLRCSPRSGDLSVYWYQQSLDQGLQFLIQYYNGEERAKGNILERFSAQQFPDLHSELNLSSLELGDSALYFCASSPQGSLYGYTFGSGTRLTVV.